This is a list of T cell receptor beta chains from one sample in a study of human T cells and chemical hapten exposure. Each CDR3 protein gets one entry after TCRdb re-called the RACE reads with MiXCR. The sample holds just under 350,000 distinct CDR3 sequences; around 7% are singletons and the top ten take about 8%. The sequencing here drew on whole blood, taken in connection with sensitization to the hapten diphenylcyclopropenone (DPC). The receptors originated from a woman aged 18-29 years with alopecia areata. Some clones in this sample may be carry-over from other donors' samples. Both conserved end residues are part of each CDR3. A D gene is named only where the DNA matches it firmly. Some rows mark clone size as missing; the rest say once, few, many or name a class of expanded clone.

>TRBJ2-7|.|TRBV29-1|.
TGCAGCGTTTGGTCAGAGGGCCCCTACGAGCAGTACTTC
CSVWSEGPYEQYF
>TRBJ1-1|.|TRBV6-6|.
TGTGCCAGCAGATTGCCAGGAAGCGGCAACACTGAAGCTTTCTTT
CASRLPGSGNTEAFF
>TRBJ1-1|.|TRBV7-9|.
TGTGCCAGCAGCTGGGCGACGGGAACTGAAGCTTTCTTT
CASSWATGTEAFF
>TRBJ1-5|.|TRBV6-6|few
TGTGCCAGCAGTTACCCAATTCGGGGGGTTGGTCAGCCCCAGCATTTT
CASSYPIRGVGQPQHF
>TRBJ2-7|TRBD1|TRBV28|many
TGTGCCAGCAGTTTAACAGGGGGTAACTACGAGCAGTACTTC
CASSLTGGNYEQYF
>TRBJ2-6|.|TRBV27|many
TGTGCCAGCAGTCCCTCCCCTCGGGACGTCTGGAGCTCTGGGGCCAACGTCCTGACTTTC
CASSPSPRDVWSSGANVLTF
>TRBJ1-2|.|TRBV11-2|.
TGTGCCAGCAGCTTAGGGGGGGCCAATGGCTACACCTTC
CASSLGGANGYTF
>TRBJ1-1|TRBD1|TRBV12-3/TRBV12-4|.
TGTGCCAGCAAACACGGACAGGGGGCAGGGGGCACTGAAGCTTTCTTT
CASKHGQGAGGTEAFF
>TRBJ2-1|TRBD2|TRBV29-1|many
TGCAGCGTTGATGGTCCCCGGGGGGAATACAATGAGCAGTTCTTC
CSVDGPRGEYNEQFF
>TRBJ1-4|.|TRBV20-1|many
TGCAGTGCTAGGCCCGCGACGGGGGTGGATGAAAAACTGTTTTTT
CSARPATGVDEKLFF
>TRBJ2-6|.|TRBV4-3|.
TGCGCCAGCAGCCAAGATTTCGGGGGTACCAACGTCCTGACTTTC
CASSQDFGGTNVLTF
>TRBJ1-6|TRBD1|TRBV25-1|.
TGTGCCAGCAGTGAATTCTTCGTCCTAGGGACAGGGGGCGATTCACCCCTCCACTTT
CASSEFFVLGTGGDSPLHF
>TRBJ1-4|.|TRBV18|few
TGTGCCAGCTCACCAAGGAGGACCTCTAATGAAAAACTGTTTTTT
CASSPRRTSNEKLFF
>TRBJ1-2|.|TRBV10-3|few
TGTGCCATCAGTGAGGCGGAGTTCTACACCTTC
CAISEAEFYTF
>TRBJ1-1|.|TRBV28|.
TGTGCCAGCAGTTTAAGCCGACCCACAGGGTCGAATAGGGCTTTCTTT
CASSLSRPTGSNRAFF
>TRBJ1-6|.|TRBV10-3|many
TGTGCCATCAGGGGGACCGGGACCTATAATTCACCCCTCCACTTT
CAIRGTGTYNSPLHF
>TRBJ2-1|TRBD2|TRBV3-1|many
TGTGCCAGCAGCCCTGGCGGCCTAGCGGGCGACAATGAGCAGTTCTTC
CASSPGGLAGDNEQFF
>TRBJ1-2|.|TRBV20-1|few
TGCAGTGCAGAGGGGAGGGATGGCTACACCTTC
CSAEGRDGYTF
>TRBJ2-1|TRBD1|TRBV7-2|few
TGTGCCAGCAGCCCCCGGACAGGGTGGGACAATGAGCAGTTCTTC
CASSPRTGWDNEQFF
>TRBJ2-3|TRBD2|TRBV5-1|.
TGCGCCAGCAGCCCCCAACCGGGGAGGGAGGGCACAGATACGCAGTATTTT
CASSPQPGREGTDTQYF
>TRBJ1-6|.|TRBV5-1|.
TGCGCCAGCAGCTTGGAGCCGAGCTCCTATAATTCACCCCTCCACTTT
CASSLEPSSYNSPLHF
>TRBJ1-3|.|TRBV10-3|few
TGTGCCATCAGTGAGGGGCCACTCAGTCTCTCTGGAAACACCATATATTTT
CAISEGPLSLSGNTIYF
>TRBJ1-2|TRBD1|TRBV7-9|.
TGTGCCAGCAGCGTAGCCCTGGGACAGGGGCTTGCTGGCTACACCTTC
CASSVALGQGLAGYTF
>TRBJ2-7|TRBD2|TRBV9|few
TGTGCCAGCAGCCCAGAGCGGGGGACCGACGAGCAGTACTTC
CASSPERGTDEQYF
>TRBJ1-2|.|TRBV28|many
TGTGCCAGCAGGACCGGGACCGCATATGGCTACACCTTC
CASRTGTAYGYTF
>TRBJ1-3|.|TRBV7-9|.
TGTGCCAGCAGCTTTCCCCAGGGGTCTGGAAACACCATATATTTT
CASSFPQGSGNTIYF
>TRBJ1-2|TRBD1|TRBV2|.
TGTGCCAGCAGTGCTTCGGGACAGGGGGCTGGCTACACCTTC
CASSASGQGAGYTF
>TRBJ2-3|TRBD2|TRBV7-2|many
TGTGCCAGCAGCTCCCGCTCAGGGCTAGCGGGGGGGCGGTCATACACGCAGTATTTT
CASSSRSGLAGGRSYTQYF
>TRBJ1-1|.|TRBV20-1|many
TGCAGTGCTAGAGCCTCCCTTGGGGTCGACACTGAAGCTTTCTTT
CSARASLGVDTEAFF
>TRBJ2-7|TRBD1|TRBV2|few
TGTGCCAGCAGTCTCACAGGGGGCGTAGCCAACGAGCAGTACTTC
CASSLTGGVANEQYF
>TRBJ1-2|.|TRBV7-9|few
TGTGCCAGCAGCTTAGTATTGGAGAACTATGGCTACACCTTC
CASSLVLENYGYTF
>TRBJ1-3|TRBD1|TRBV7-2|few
TGTGCCAGCAGCGTAACAGGGGGAACTGGAAACACCATATATTTT
CASSVTGGTGNTIYF
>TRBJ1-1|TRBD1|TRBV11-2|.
TGTGCCAGCAGCCGGACAGGGACGCGAGGCACTGAAGCTTTCTTC
CASSRTGTRGTEAFF
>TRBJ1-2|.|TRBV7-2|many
TGTGCCAGCAGCTTAGGGGACTCCCCCCTCTATGGCTACACCTTC
CASSLGDSPLYGYTF
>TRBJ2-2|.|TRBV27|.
TGTGCCAGCAGTTTAGCCAGGGAGACCGGGGAGCTGTTTTTT
CASSLARETGELFF
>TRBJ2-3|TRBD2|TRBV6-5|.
TGTGCCAGCAGGCCACGAGGGAGGGGCAACGATACGCAGTATTTT
CASRPRGRGNDTQYF
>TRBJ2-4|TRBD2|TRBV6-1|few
TGTGCCAGCAGTCAAGTAGGACTAGCGGGGGGGCAGCGGACGGCCAAAAACATTCAGTACTTC
CASSQVGLAGGQRTAKNIQYF
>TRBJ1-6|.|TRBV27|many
TGTGCCAGCAGGAACATCAGCTCCTATAATTCACCCCTCCACTTT
CASRNISSYNSPLHF
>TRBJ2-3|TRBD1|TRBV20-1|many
TGCAGTGCTAGAGGGGTATTTGGGACAGGCCGTGCAGATACGCAGTATTTT
CSARGVFGTGRADTQYF
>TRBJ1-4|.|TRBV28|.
TGTGCCAGCAGACCAGGCTTACGGGGTGAAAAACTGTTTTTT
CASRPGLRGEKLFF
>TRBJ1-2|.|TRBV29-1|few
TGCAGCGTTTCTGACGCTAGCTATGGCTACACCTTC
CSVSDASYGYTF
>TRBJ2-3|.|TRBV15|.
TGTGCCACCAGCAGAGTGGGACAAGGCACAGATACGCAGTATTTT
CATSRVGQGTDTQYF
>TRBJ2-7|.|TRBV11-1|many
TGTGCCAGCAGCTTAGATTCGGCGCGCGAGCAGTACTTC
CASSLDSAREQYF
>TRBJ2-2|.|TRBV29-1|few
TGCAGCGTCGAAGTCCTTCCCGGGGAGCTGTTTTTT
CSVEVLPGELFF
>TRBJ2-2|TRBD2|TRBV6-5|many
TGTGCCAGCAGCGGAGGACCGGGGGGACCGAACACCGGGGAGCTGTTTTTT
CASSGGPGGPNTGELFF